The 10 T cell receptor beta chains below were found in one sample sequenced in a study of T cell repertoires in cytomegalovirus infection. A single record per CDR3 protein comes from TCRdb applying MiXCR to the reads. The sample includes 300,000 to 400,000 distinct CDR3 sequences, about a sixth of them seen just once. Sequenced: PBMCs. The receptors shown here come from a human donor in good health (CMV status not recorded). Some clones in this sample may be carry-over from other donors' samples.

This rearrangement joins TRBV7-9 to TRBJ2-7, with D possibly being TRBD1 (6 bases). The CDR3 runs 14 residues. Germline CDR1 reads SEHNR; CDR2 reads FQNEAQ (reference sequence). V was shortened by 5 bases and J by 0 bases, with 11 bases between the two germline ends. The CDR3 DNA follows: TGTGCCAGCAGCGGACGGGACACCTCCTACGAGCAGTACTTC. As protein: CASSGRDTSYEQYF. Drawing the rest from reference TRBV7-9 and TRBJ2-7, the complete variable domain is DTGVSQNPRHKITKRGQNVTFRCDPISEHNRLYWYRQTLGQGPEFLTYFQNEAQLEKSRLLSDRFSAERPKGSFSTLEIQRTEQGDSAMYLCASSGRDTSYEQYFGPGTRLTVT.

This clonotype was counted only a few times. The chain recombines TRBV20-1 with TRBJ2-1, with TRBD2 identical over 13 bases. Germline V CDR1 and CDR2: DFQATT, SNEGSKA (reference sequence). The CDR3 is made up of 15 amino acids. V was clipped by 6 bases and J by 1 base; unmatched bases: 3. The CDR3 sequence: CSAPTSGGSYNEQFF. In DNA, the CDR3 is TGCAGTGCGCCGACTAGCGGGGGGTCCTACAATGAGCAGTTCTTC.

To note about this clonotype: A much larger clone differs from this one at a single base, so this may be a read error. This chain links TRBV7-9 with TRBJ2-5; no reliable D call. The CDR3 totals 15 residues. Per germline, CDR1 SEHNR and CDR2 FQNEAQ (reference sequence). DNA for the CDR3: TGTGCCAGCAGCTTAATATTCATGCCAAGAGAGATCCAGTACTTC. Protein sequence: CASSLIFMPREIQYF.

This clonotype was recorded at least ten times. The chain carries TRBV7-2 and TRBJ2-1; D perhaps matches TRBD2 (6 bases). The CDR3 sequence is 18 residues long. V was cut by 4 bases and J by 1 base, with 20 bases left in between. Germline lookup yields CDR1 SGHTA and CDR2 FQGNSA. The CDR3 reads CASSSLGLSGESYNEQFF. For the CDR3, the DNA is TGTGCCAGCAGCTCGCTTGGGCTTAGCGGAGAATCCTACAATGAGCAGTTCTTC.

The chain is built from TRBV20-1 and TRBJ1-6; 8 positions match TRBD1. This CDR3 region has 14 residues. Germline V gene sequence: CDR1 DFQATT, CDR2 SNEGSKA (reference sequence). With V trimmed by 5 bases and J by 13 bases, 13 bases remained unmatched. In nucleotides, the CDR3 is TGCAGTGCTGATATCAGGGGGCCCATTTCGCCCCTCCACTTT. It codes for CSADIRGPISPLHF.

J is TRBJ2-7 and V is TRBV10-2; 7 bases map to TRBD2. Germline CDR1 WSHSY, CDR2 SAAADI. The CDR3 spans 11 residues. The ends lost 8 bases at V and 7 bases at J; junction bases unmatched: 5. This chain's CDR3 is CASGRAQEQYF. In DNA form, the CDR3 reads TGCGCCAGCGGGAGGGCCCAAGAGCAGTACTTC.

This clonotype was counted at least ten times. This rearrangement joins TRBV7-9 to TRBJ1-2; D is ambiguous. CDR1 SEHNR and CDR2 FQNEAQ come from the germline V gene (reference sequence). The CDR3 has 15 amino acids. Deletions cut 5 bases from V and 3 bases from J, with 16 bases between. The CDR3 spells CASSRWEAGYYGYTF. CDR3 bases: TGTGCCAGCAGCAGGTGGGAGGCTGGTTACTATGGCTACACCTTC.

The V gene is TRBV28, the J gene TRBJ1-1; the D gene is possibly TRBD1 (6 bases). CDR1 is MDHEN and CDR2 is SYDVKM in the germline V gene. Trimming took 4 bases from V and 7 from J, leaving 22 bases between them. The CDR3 is made up of 16 amino acids. CDR3 sequence: CASSSPARRGVGEAFF. In nucleotides, the CDR3 is TGTGCCAGCAGTTCGCCGGCGAGGAGGGGGGTGGGTGAAGCTTTCTTT.

This clonotype was counted ten times or more. V and J are TRBV7-2 and TRBJ2-7; 8 bases align to TRBD2. Losses at the gene ends were 5 bases for V and 4 bases for J; bases not matched to a gene: 13. Germline assignment: CDR1 SGHTA and CDR2 FQGNSA. The CDR3 contains 16 residues. The CDR3 region is CASSGGVSGRLYEQYF. CDR3 nucleotides: TGTGCCAGCAGCGGGGGTGTGAGCGGGAGATTGTACGAGCAGTACTTC.

The rearrangement uses TRBV2 and TRBJ1-1, with D uncertain. There are 12 residues in the CDR3. The germline V and J ends were trimmed by 5 bases and 4 bases, with 8 bases remaining between them. Germline lookup yields CDR1 SNHLY and CDR2 FYNNEI. In nucleotides, the CDR3 is TGTGCCAGCAGTAGGGCCAGCACTGAAGCTTTCTTT. Amino acid sequence: CASSRASTEAFF.